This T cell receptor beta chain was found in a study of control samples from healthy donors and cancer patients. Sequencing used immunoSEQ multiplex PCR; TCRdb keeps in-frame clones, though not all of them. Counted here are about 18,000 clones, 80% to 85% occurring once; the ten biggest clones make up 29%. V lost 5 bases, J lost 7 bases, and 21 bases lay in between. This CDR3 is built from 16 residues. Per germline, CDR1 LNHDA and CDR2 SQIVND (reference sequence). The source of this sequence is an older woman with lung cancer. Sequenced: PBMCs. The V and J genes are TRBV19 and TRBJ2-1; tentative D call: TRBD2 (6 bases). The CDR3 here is CASSASRERVGNEQFF. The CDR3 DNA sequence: TGTGCCAGTAGTGCCTCGCGGGAAAGGGTCGGGAATGAGCAGTTCTTC.